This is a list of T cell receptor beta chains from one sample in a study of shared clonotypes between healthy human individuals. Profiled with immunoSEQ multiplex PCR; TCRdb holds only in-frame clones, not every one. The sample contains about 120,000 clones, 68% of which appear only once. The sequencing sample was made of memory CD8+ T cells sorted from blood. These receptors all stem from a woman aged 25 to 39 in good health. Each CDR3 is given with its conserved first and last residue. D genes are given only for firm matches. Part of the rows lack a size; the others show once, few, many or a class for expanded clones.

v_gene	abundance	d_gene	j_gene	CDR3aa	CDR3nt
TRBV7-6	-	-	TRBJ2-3	CASSFFPDTQYF	TGTGCCAGCAGCTTTTTCCCAGATACGCAGTATTTT
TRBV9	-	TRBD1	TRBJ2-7	CASSPRGTVDEQYF	TGTGCCAGCAGCCCGAGAGGGACAGTGGACGAGCAGTACTTC
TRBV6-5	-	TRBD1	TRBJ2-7	CASQGQEAYEQYF	TGTGCCAGCCAGGGACAGGAGGCCTACGAGCAGTACTTC
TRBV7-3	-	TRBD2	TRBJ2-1	CASSPYGSGIYNEQFF	TGTGCCAGCAGCCCGTACGGCAGCGGGATCTACAATGAGCAGTTCTTC
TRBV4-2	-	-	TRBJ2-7	CASSQERGSSYEQYF	TGTGCCAGCAGCCAAGAACGTGGCAGCTCCTACGAGCAGTACTTC
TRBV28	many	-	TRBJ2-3	CASRSGAQETDTQYF	TGTGCCAGCAGGTCGGGGGCGCAGGAAACAGATACGCAGTATTTT
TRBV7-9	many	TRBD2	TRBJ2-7	CASSFSGGLYEQYF	TGTGCCAGCAGCTTTTCGGGAGGGCTGTACGAGCAGTACTTC
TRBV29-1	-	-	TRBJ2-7	CSVEGRDEQYF	TGCAGCGTTGAAGGTCGCGACGAGCAGTACTTC
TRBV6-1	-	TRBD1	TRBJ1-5	CASRGQGASNQPQHF	TGTGCCAGCAGGGGACAGGGGGCCAGCAATCAGCCCCAGCATTTT
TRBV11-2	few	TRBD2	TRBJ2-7	CASSLGLTYEQYF	TGTGCCAGCAGCTTGGGACTAACCTACGAGCAGTACTTC
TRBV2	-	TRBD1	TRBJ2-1	CAGPGQPYNEQFF	TGTGCCGGACCGGGACAGCCCTACAATGAGCAGTTCTTC
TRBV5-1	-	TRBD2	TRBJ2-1	CASSLRRLAGAEEQFF	TGCGCCAGCAGCCTAAGAAGACTAGCGGGGGCCGAGGAGCAGTTCTTC
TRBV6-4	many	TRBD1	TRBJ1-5	CASSQGAGSNQPQHF	TGTGCCAGCAGCCAGGGGGCGGGCAGCAATCAGCCCCAGCATTTT
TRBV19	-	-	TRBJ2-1	CASSIYSSYNEQFF	TGTGCCAGTAGTATATACAGCTCCTACAATGAGCAGTTCTTC
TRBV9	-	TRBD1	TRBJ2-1	CASSSGTGQFF	TGTGCCAGCAGCTCCGGGACAGGGCAGTTCTTC
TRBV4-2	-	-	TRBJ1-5	CASSQDLNNQPQHF	TGTGCCAGCAGCCAAGATCTAAATAATCAGCCCCAGCATTTT
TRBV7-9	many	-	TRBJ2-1	CASSPPRGADRSYNEQFF	TGTGCCAGCAGCCCCCCGCGGGGAGCGGACCGCTCCTACAATGAGCAGTTCTTC
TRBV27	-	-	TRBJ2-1	CASSLPGVAYNEQFF	TGTGCCAGCAGTCTGCCAGGGGTGGCCTACAATGAGCAGTTCTTC
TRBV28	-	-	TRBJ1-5	CASSLPYTNQPQHF	TGTGCCAGCAGTTTGCCCTATACCAATCAGCCCCAGCATTTT
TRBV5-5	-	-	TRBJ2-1	CASSLPDFNEQFF	TGTGCCAGCAGCTTGCCGGACTTTAATGAGCAGTTCTTC
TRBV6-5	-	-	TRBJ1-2	CASSYGRNNYGYTF	TGTGCCAGCAGTTACGGCAGAAATAACTATGGCTACACCTTC
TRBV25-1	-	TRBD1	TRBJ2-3	CASSGRLGQGAKDTQYF	TGTGCCAGCAGTGGACGATTGGGACAGGGGGCGAAAGATACGCAGTATTTT
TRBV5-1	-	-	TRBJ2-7	CASSPPGVHPNEQYF	TGCGCCAGCAGCCCCCCCGGAGTCCACCCCAACGAGCAGTACTTC
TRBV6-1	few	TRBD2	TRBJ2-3	CASSAGGEGYNTQYF	TGTGCCAGCAGTGCGGGGGGAGAGGGCTATAATACGCAGTATTTT
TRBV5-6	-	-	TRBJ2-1	CASSQGGVAVSYNEQFF	TGTGCCAGCAGCCAGGGGGGAGTAGCGGTATCCTACAATGAGCAGTTCTTC
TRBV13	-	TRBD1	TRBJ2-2	CASSFPGTVQTPPGELFF	TGTGCCAGCAGCTTCCCCGGGACAGTCCAGACCCCCCCCGGGGAGCTGTTTTTT
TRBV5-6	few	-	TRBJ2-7	CASSSGLGGYEQYF	TGTGCCAGCAGCTCCGGACTAGGGGGCTACGAGCAGTACTTC
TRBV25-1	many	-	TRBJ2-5	CASSITGQGETQYF	TGTGCCAGCAGTATAACAGGGCAAGGGGAGACCCAGTACTTC
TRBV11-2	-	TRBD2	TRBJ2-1	CASSPGTSGWLGEQFF	TGTGCCAGCAGCCCCGGGACTAGCGGGTGGCTAGGTGAGCAGTTCTTC
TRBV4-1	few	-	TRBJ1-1	CASSQETHWNTEAFF	TGCGCCAGCAGCCAAGAAACCCATTGGAACACTGAAGCTTTCTTT
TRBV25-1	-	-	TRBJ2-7	CASSTQRTESSYEQYF	TGTGCCAGCAGTACCCAACGGACAGAGAGCTCCTACGAGCAGTACTTC
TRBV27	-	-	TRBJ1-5	CASSPLTAFNQPQHF	TGTGCCAGCAGTCCTTTGACAGCGTTCAATCAGCCCCAGCATTTT
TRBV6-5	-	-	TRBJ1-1	CASRQGTNTEAFF	TGTGCCAGCAGGCAGGGGACGAACACTGAAGCTTTCTTT
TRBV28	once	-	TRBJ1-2	CASSPPRALYGYTF	TGTGCCAGCAGTCCCCCCCGAGCCCTCTATGGCTACACCTTC
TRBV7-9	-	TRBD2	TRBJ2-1	CASSLGLAGDEQFF	TGTGCCAGCAGCTTGGGACTAGCGGGAGATGAGCAGTTCTTC
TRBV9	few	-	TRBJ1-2	CASSVEAGYGYTF	TGTGCCAGCAGCGTAGAGGCAGGATATGGCTACACCTTC
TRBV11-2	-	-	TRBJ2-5	CASSPRRAREETQYF	TGTGCCAGCAGTCCCCGGCGGGCCAGGGAAGAGACCCAGTACTTC
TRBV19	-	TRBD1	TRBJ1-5	CASSPRGTGNSNQPQHF	TGTGCCAGTAGTCCACGCGGGACAGGTAATAGCAATCAGCCCCAGCATTTT
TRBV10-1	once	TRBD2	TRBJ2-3	CASSGPLAGGPNTQYF	TGCGCCAGCAGTGGGCCTCTAGCGGGAGGCCCGAATACGCAGTATTTT
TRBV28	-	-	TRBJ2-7	CASSPARGPTTYEQYF	TGTGCCAGCAGTCCGGCCAGGGGTCCTACCACCTACGAGCAGTACTTC
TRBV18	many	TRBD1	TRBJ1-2	CASSQNRDSRNYGYTF	TGTGCCAGCTCACAGAACCGGGACAGCCGCAACTATGGCTACACCTTC
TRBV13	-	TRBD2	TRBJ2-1	CASSLGREGYNEQFF	TGTGCCAGCAGCTTAGGACGGGAGGGATACAATGAGCAGTTCTTC
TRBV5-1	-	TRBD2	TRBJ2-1	CASSPRTSGTSSYNEQFF	TGCGCCAGCAGCCCCCGGACTAGCGGAACTAGCTCCTACAATGAGCAGTTCTTC
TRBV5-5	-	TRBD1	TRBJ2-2	CASSLDRGSGELFF	TGTGCCAGCAGCTTGGACAGGGGGTCCGGGGAGCTGTTTTTT
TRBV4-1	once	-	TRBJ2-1	CASSQDFELYNEQFF	TGCGCCAGCAGCCAAGATTTCGAACTATACAATGAGCAGTTCTTC
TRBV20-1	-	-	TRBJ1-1	CSPPLNTEAFF	TGCAGTCCTCCACTGAACACTGAAGCTTTCTTT
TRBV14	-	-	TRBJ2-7	CASSNALWAYEQYF	TGTGCCAGCAGCAACGCCCTTTGGGCCTACGAGCAGTACTTC
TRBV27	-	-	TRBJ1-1	CASSLRGWLWSEAFF	TGTGCCAGCAGTTTGAGGGGCTGGCTGTGGTCTGAAGCTTTCTTT
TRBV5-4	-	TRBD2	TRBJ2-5	CASSPTSRETQYF	TGTGCCAGCAGCCCGACTAGCAGAGAGACCCAGTACTTC
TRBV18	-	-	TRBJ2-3	CASSHPPPDTQYF	TGTGCCAGCTCACACCCCCCCCCAGATACGCAGTATTTT
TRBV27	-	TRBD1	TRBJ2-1	CASSSQGESSYNEQFF	TGTGCCAGCAGTAGTCAGGGGGAGAGCTCCTACAATGAGCAGTTCTTC
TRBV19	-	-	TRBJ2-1	CASSNGDSEQFF	TGTGCCAGTAGTAACGGGGACTCCGAGCAGTTCTTC
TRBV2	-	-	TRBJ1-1	CASRGINTEAFF	TGTGCCAGCAGAGGTATTAACACTGAAGCTTTCTTT
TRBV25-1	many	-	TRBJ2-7	CASSEQVGLHEQYF	TGTGCCAGCAGTGAACAAGTAGGGTTGCACGAGCAGTACTTC
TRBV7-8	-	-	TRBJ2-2	CASSLSVSGSTGELFF	TGTGCCAGCAGCCTTAGTGTTAGCGGTAGTACCGGGGAGCTGTTTTTT
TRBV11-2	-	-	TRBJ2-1	CASSWGRGVQAGEQFF	TGTGCCAGCAGCTGGGGGAGGGGGGTTCAGGCTGGAGAGCAGTTCTTC
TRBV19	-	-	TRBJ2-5	CASSIDPQETQYF	TGTGCCAGTAGTATCGACCCTCAAGAGACCCAGTACTTC